Presented here are 7 T cell receptor beta chains from one specimen sequenced in a study of blood T cell repertoires in COVID-19. TCRdb's table, derived via immunoSEQ multiplex PCR, lists solely in-frame clones and lacks some. The sample lists tens of thousands of clones, around 89% occurring once. Source material: peripheral blood. The receptors stem from a man between 70 and 80 years old with active or convalescent COVID-19.

This chain links TRBV5-1 with TRBJ2-1; 15 positions agree with TRBD2. Trimming took 4 bases from V and 5 from J; bases not matched to a gene: 4. CDR3 length: 16 amino acids. The germline CDR1 and CDR2 sequences are SGHRS and YFSETQ. The CDR3 DNA reads TGCGCCAGCAGCACGGGACTAGCGGGAGGCCACAATGAGCAGTTCTTC. Residues: CASSTGLAGGHNEQFF. The whole variable domain, remainder taken from reference TRBV5-1 and TRBJ2-1, is KAGVTQTPRYLIKTRGQQVTLSCSPISGHRSVSWYQQTPGQGLQFLFEYFSETQRNKGNFPGRFSGRQFSNSRSEMNVSTLELGDSALYLCASSTGLAGGHNEQFFGPGTRLTVL.

J is TRBJ1-2 and V is TRBV7-9, with D perhaps TRBD1 (6 bases). The CDR3 totals 16 residues. Germline CDR1 and CDR2: SEHNR and FQNEAQ (reference sequence). V was trimmed by 1 base and J by 4 bases, leaving 16 bases between them. The CDR3 protein is CASSLGRGGLSYGYTF. CDR3 DNA: TGTGCCAGCAGCTTAGGACGGGGGGGCCTCTCCTATGGCTACACCTTC.

The chain recombines TRBV4-1 with TRBJ2-1, with D possibly TRBD2 on 6 matching bases. The CDR3 sequence is 19 residues long. Trimming pared 0 bases from V and 0 bases from J, leaving 18 bases between. Germline CDR1 reads MGHRA; CDR2 reads YSYEKL. As DNA, the CDR3 is TGCGCCAGCAGCCAAGATTCTAGCGTTAGCAGTAGCTCCTACAATGAGCAGTTCTTC. Translating it yields CASSQDSSVSSSSYNEQFF.

This rearrangement joins TRBV6-4 to TRBJ1-2; D perhaps matches TRBD1 (5 bases). This CDR3 contains 12 residues. The ends were cut back, 2 bases at V and 8 bases at J, with 9 bases in the middle. Germline V gene lookup returns CDR1 MRHNA and CDR2 SNTAGT. The CDR3 is CASSDQGGGYTF. In nucleotides, the CDR3 is TGTGCCAGCAGTGACCAGGGCGGCGGCTACACCTTC.

V usage is TRBV7-2 and J usage is TRBJ2-1, with TRBD2 matching over 9 bases. CDR3 length equals 16 residues. Per germline, CDR1 SGHTA and CDR2 FQGNSA. Unmatched junction bases numbered 10, after V lost 6 bases and J lost 4 bases. The CDR3 DNA reads as TGTGCCAGCAGGCTAGCGGGGACTAGTTCGTACAATGAGCAGTTCTTC. As protein: CASRLAGTSSYNEQFF.

V gene TRBV18 combines with J gene TRBJ2-3, with 8 bases identical to TRBD1. The length of the CDR3 is 16 residues. The junction had 11 bases not matched to a gene; V was cut back by 3 bases and J by 6 bases. Germline V gene sequence: CDR1 KGHSH, CDR2 LQKENI. CDR3 in amino acids: CASSPGFQGAVDTQYF. Written as DNA, the CDR3 is TGTGCCAGCTCACCGGGCTTCCAGGGGGCGGTGGATACGCAGTATTTT. The full variable domain, its missing parts supplied by reference TRBV18 and TRBJ2-3, is NAGVMQNPRHLVRRRGQEARLRCSPMKGHSHVYWYRQLPEEGLKFMVYLQKENIIDESGMPKERFSAEFPKEGPSILRIQQVVRGDSAAYFCASSPGFQGAVDTQYFGPGTRLTVL.

The genes are TRBV11-2 and TRBJ2-4; possible D gene TRBD2, 6 bases. This CDR3 contains 15 residues. Between the trimmed V and J ends, which lost 6 bases and 0 bases, there was a span of 12 bases. CDR1 and CDR2 (germline): SGHAT, FQNNGV. The CDR3 region is CASRAPGLAKNIQYF. CDR3 sequence (DNA): TGTGCCAGCAGGGCCCCGGGACTAGCCAAAAACATTCAGTACTTC.